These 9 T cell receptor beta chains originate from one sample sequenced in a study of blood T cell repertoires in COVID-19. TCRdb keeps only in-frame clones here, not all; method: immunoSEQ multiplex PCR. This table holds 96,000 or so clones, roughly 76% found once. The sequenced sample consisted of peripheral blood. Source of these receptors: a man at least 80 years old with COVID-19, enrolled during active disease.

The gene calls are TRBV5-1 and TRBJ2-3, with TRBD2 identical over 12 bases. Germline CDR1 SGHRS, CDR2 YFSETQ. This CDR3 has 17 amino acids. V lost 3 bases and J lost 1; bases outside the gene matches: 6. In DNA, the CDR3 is TGCGCCAGCAGCTATTGGACTAGCGGGGTCGGCACAGATACGCAGTATTTT. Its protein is CASSYWTSGVGTDTQYF.

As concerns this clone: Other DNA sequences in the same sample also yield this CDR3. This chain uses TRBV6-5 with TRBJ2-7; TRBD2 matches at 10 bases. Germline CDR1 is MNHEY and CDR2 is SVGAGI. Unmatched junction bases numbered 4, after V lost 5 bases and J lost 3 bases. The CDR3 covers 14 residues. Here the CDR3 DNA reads TGTGCCAGCAGTCGGACTAGCGGACACTACGAGCAGTACTTC. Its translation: CASSRTSGHYEQYF.

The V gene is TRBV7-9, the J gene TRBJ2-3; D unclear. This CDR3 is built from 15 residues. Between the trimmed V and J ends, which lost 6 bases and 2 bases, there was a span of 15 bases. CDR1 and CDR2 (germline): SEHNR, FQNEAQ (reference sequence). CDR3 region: CASRSGASFTDTQYF. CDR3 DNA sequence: TGTGCCAGCAGGTCTGGAGCCTCCTTCACAGATACGCAGTATTTT.

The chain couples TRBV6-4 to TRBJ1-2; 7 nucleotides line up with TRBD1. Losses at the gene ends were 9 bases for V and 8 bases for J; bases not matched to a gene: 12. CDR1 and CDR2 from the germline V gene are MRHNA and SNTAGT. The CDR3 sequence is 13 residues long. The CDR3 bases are TGTGCCAGGACGACAGGGAGTGCGGAGGGCTACACCTTC. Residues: CARTTGSAEGYTF.

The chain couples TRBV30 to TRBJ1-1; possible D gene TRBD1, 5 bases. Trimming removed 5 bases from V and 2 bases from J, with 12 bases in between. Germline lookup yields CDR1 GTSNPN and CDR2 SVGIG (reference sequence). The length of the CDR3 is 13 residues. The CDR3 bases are TGTGCCTGGTTTAGACAGTCCAACACTGAAGCTTTCTTT. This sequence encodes CAWFRQSNTEAFF.

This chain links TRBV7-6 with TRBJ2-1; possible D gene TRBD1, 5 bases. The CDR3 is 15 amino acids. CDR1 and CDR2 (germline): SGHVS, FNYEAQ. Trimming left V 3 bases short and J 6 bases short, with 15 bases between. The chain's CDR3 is CASSLAQDRSNEQFF. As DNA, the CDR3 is TGTGCCAGCAGCTTGGCACAGGATAGGAGCAATGAGCAGTTCTTC. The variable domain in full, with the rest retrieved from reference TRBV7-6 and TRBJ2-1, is GAGVSQSPRYKVTKRGQDVALRCDPISGHVSLYWYRQALGQGPEFLTYFNYEAQQDKSGLPNDRFSAERPEGSISTLTIQRTEQRDSAMYRCASSLAQDRSNEQFFGPGTRLTVL.

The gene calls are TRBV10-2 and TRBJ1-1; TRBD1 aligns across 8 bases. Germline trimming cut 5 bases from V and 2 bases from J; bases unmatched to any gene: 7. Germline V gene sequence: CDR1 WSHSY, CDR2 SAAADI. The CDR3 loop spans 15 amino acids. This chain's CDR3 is CASSSLQGANTEAFF. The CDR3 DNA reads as TGCGCCAGCAGTAGCCTTCAGGGGGCCAACACTGAAGCTTTCTTT.

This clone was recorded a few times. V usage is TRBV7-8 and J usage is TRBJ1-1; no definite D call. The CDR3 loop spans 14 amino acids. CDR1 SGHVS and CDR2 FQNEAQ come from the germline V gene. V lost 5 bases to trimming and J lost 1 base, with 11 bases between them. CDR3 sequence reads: CASSRSLANTEAFF. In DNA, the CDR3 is TGTGCCAGCAGCCGCAGTCTCGCGAACACTGAAGCTTTCTTT.

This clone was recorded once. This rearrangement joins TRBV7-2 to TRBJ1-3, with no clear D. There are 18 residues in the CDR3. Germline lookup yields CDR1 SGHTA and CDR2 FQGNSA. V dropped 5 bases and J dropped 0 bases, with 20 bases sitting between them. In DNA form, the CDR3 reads TGTGCCAGCAGCCCGGGTCGAAGGCCCCCGAGCTCTGGAAACACCATATATTTT. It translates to CASSPGRRPPSSGNTIYF.